A single sample is the source of the 32 T cell receptor beta chains below, sequenced in a study of blood T cell repertoires in COVID-19. The method was immunoSEQ multiplex PCR; TCRdb's version includes in-frame clones alone and lacks a portion of them. The table shows 200,000 to 250,000 clones, with around four fifths occurring only once. Material for sequencing was peripheral blood. These receptors came from a woman at least 80 years old with active or convalescent COVID-19.

This chain links TRBV7-9 with TRBJ2-1, with TRBD2 matching 7 bases. This CDR3 is built from 16 residues. CDR1 is SEHNR, CDR2 FQNEAQ, per germline (reference sequence). J was trimmed by 7 bases and V by 0 bases; bases with no gene match: 9. Here the CDR3 reads CASSLAKRDGVNEQFF. The CDR3 coding sequence is TGTGCCAGCAGCTTAGCAAAGCGGGACGGTGTTAATGAGCAGTTCTTC.

The J gene is TRBJ1-4, the V gene TRBV19, with 8 bases that match TRBD1. The CDR3 length is 15 residues. CDR1 and CDR2 (germline): LNHDA, SQIVND (reference sequence). V lost 3 bases, J lost 7 bases, and 7 bases stayed unmatched. In DNA, the CDR3 is TGTGCCAGTAGTATCTCGGCAGGGGGCGGTGAAAAACTGTTTTTT. Translating it yields CASSISAGGGEKLFF.

The chain recombines TRBV28 with TRBJ1-5, with TRBD1 as a possible D gene (6 bases). Trimming took 3 bases from V and 2 from J, leaving 23 bases between them. The CDR3 is 19 residues long. Looked up from germline, CDR1 is MDHEN and CDR2 is SYDVKM. The CDR3 here is CASSFSLQGGIKRNQPQHF. The DNA for the CDR3 is TGTGCCAGCAGTTTTTCACTACAGGGAGGGATTAAGCGCAATCAGCCCCAGCATTTT.

This clone has only one observation. The chain combines TRBV28 with TRBJ1-5; D remains unclear. From germline, CDR1 is MDHEN and CDR2 SYDVKM. This CDR3 is built from 13 residues. V gave up 6 bases and J gave up 6 bases, with 12 bases separating them. CDR3 region: CASRPNAGQPQHF. The CDR3 DNA sequence: TGTGCCAGCAGACCTAACGCCGGTCAGCCCCAGCATTTT. The whole variable domain, filled in from reference TRBV28 and TRBJ1-5, reads DVKVTQSSRYLVKRTGEKVFLECVQDMDHENMFWYRQDPGLGLRLIYFSYDVKMKEKGDIPEGYSVSREKKERFSLILESASTNQTSMYLCASRPNAGQPQHFGDGTRLSIL.

The chain carries TRBV5-1 and TRBJ2-5, with 7 bases fitting TRBD2. The germline V gene has CDR1 SGHRS and CDR2 YFSETQ. Trimming at V came to 3 bases and at J to 1 base, leaving 6 bases not matched to a gene. The CDR3 is made up of 15 amino acids. The CDR3 region is CASSYAGDVQETQYF. In DNA, the CDR3 is TGCGCCAGCAGCTATGCGGGGGACGTCCAAGAGACCCAGTACTTC.

V is TRBV5-1 and J is TRBJ2-7; 9 nucleotides match TRBD1. CDR1 and CDR2 (germline): SGHRS, YFSETQ. V lost 4 bases to trimming and J lost 4 bases; unmatched junction nucleotides: 15. The CDR3 is 17 amino acids. CDR3 in amino acids: CASSETPAGQGGYEQYF. The CDR3 coding sequence is TGCGCCAGCAGCGAGACACCGGCGGGACAGGGTGGGTACGAGCAGTACTTC.

V and J are TRBV29-1 and TRBJ1-3, with D maybe TRBD1 (6 bases). The CDR3 length is 14 residues. V was trimmed by 7 bases and J by 0 bases, leaving 13 bases between them. Germline V CDR1 and CDR2: SQVTM, ANQGSEA. The CDR3 loop reads CSAADRHSGNTIYF. CDR3 in DNA: TGCAGCGCCGCAGACAGGCACTCTGGAAACACCATATATTTT.

CDR3 sequence: CASSLRQGPRDLIPLHF. As DNA, the CDR3 is TGTGCCAGCAGTTTAAGACAGGGGCCCCGGGATTTGATACCCCTCCACTTT. The chain has TRBV27 and TRBJ1-6, with 8 nucleotides matching TRBD1. J lost 12 bases, V lost 2 bases, and 15 bases had no gene match. The CDR3 totals 17 residues. CDR1 is MNHEY, CDR2 SMNVEV, per germline (reference sequence).

This clone was observed many times. The chain couples TRBV6-5 to TRBJ1-2; 9 bases fit TRBD1. In germline, CDR1 is MNHEY, CDR2 SVGAGI. The CDR3 totals 15 residues. V was clipped by 0 bases and J by 4 bases; unmatched bases: 3. The CDR3 bases are TGTGCCAGCAGTTACTCGGGACAGGGTGTCTATGGCTACACCTTC. This encodes CASSYSGQGVYGYTF.

V and J are TRBV6-1 and TRBJ2-7; D possibly corresponds to TRBD2 (6 bases). V lost 3 bases and J 0 bases, leaving 15 bases between the germline ends. Looked up from germline, CDR1 is MNHNS and CDR2 is SASEGT. The CDR3 covers 16 residues. CDR3 sequence reads: CASSDFLVGSSYEQYF. Written as DNA, the CDR3 is TGTGCCAGCAGTGATTTCCTGGTCGGGAGCTCCTACGAGCAGTACTTC.

The chain recombines TRBV2 with TRBJ2-1; 13 bases line up with TRBD2. The CDR3 is made up of 15 amino acids. V lost 5 bases to trimming and J lost 8 bases; unmatched junction nucleotides: 6. CDR1 and CDR2 (germline): SNHLY, FYNNEI. CDR3 loop: CASSSGTSGIDEQFF. The CDR3 bases are TGTGCCAGCAGTTCCGGGACTAGCGGGATCGATGAGCAGTTCTTC.

The gene calls are TRBV3-1 (or the pseudogene TRBV3-2) and TRBJ2-1, with TRBD2 matching 7 bases. V was pared by 2 bases and J by 10 bases, with 5 bases of the junction left unmatched. CDR1 and CDR2 from the germline V gene are LGHDT and YNNKEL (reference sequence). This CDR3 region has 13 residues. For the CDR3, the DNA is TGTGCCAGCAGCCAAACCAGAGCGGGGGAGCAGTTCTTC. Its translation: CASSQTRAGEQFF.

The genes are TRBV3-1 (or the pseudogene TRBV3-2) and TRBJ2-3; 7 bases are a match to TRBD1. The V gene's germline CDR1 is LGHDT and CDR2 YNNKEL (reference sequence). V was pared by 8 bases and J by 4 bases, with 3 bases of the junction left unmatched. The CDR3 is made up of 12 amino acids. The CDR3 here is CASHGQADTQYF. DNA of the CDR3: TGTGCCAGCCACGGACAGGCAGATACGCAGTATTTT.

This chain uses TRBV24-1 with TRBJ2-3; possible D gene TRBD2, 5 bases. From germline, CDR1 is KGHDR and CDR2 SFDVKD. Trimming took 3 bases from V and 2 from J, leaving 17 bases between them. The CDR3 runs 17 residues. CDR3 amino acids: CATSDAPSFPITDTQYF. The CDR3 nucleotides are TGTGCCACCAGTGATGCCCCTAGCTTCCCTATCACAGATACGCAGTATTTT.

The table lists this clone with many counts. This chain joins TRBV28 and TRBJ2-1; TRBD2 is a possible D gene (6 bases). This CDR3 is 13 amino acids long. V was clipped by 10 bases and J by 6 bases, with 16 bases between them. From germline, CDR1 is MDHEN and CDR2 SYDVKM. The CDR3 is CATTGEYFNEQFF. CDR3 coding DNA: TGTGCCACCACGGGGGAGTATTTCAATGAGCAGTTCTTC.

The J gene is TRBJ1-2, the V gene TRBV6-5, with D possibly being TRBD1 (6 bases). CDR3 size: 12 residues. In germline, CDR1 is MNHEY, CDR2 SVGAGI. Trimming left V 7 bases short and J 3 bases short, with 9 bases between. The DNA for the CDR3 is TGTGCCAGCAAGACAGGAGACTATGGCTACACCTTC. This codes for CASKTGDYGYTF.

The chain is built from TRBV6-5 and TRBJ2-3, with 8 bases matching TRBD2. V shed 0 bases, J shed 4 bases, and the junction held 6 bases outside the gene matches. This CDR3 has 16 residues. Germline CDR1 and CDR2: MNHEY and SVGAGI. CDR3 protein: CASSYSLAGSADTQYF. The CDR3 bases are TGTGCCAGCAGTTACTCGTTAGCGGGAAGCGCAGATACGCAGTATTTT.

The J gene is TRBJ2-3, the V gene TRBV6-5; 7 nucleotides agree with TRBD2. Unmatched junction bases numbered 2, after V lost 8 bases and J lost 3 bases. This CDR3 is built from 12 residues. CDR1 is MNHEY and CDR2 is SVGAGI in the germline V gene. The CDR3 loop reads CASQGGTDTQYF. CDR3 bases: TGTGCCAGCCAGGGAGGGACAGATACGCAGTATTTT.

The chain joins TRBV6-1 to TRBJ1-2; D is perhaps TRBD1 (6 bases). In germline, CDR1 is MNHNS, CDR2 SASEGT. Trimming stripped 3 bases from V and 5 bases from J, with 7 bases between. This CDR3 is built from 12 residues. CDR3 amino acids: CASSDTGYGYTF. Written as DNA, the CDR3 is TGTGCCAGCAGTGATACAGGGTATGGCTACACCTTC.

The gene calls are TRBV5-1 and TRBJ1-4, with a possible D match to TRBD1 (5 bases). CDR1 SGHRS and CDR2 YFSETQ come from the germline V gene. The CDR3 is 15 residues long. Trimming took 4 bases from V and 4 from J, leaving 14 bases between them. Here the CDR3 reads CASSPLGGFNEKLFF. The CDR3 DNA follows: TGCGCCAGCAGCCCCCTGGGGGGGTTTAATGAAAAACTGTTTTTT.

This chain connects TRBV7-2 to TRBJ2-3; maybe TRBD2 (7 bases). The CDR3 spans 16 residues. Germline V gives CDR1 SGHTA, CDR2 FQGNSA. Trimming removed 2 bases at V and 1 base at J, with 13 bases between. The CDR3 DNA follows: TGTGCCAGCAGCTTATTTGGGGGGGCAGGCACAGATACGCAGTATTTT. This translates into CASSLFGGAGTDTQYF.

The V and J genes are TRBV27 and TRBJ2-7, with TRBD2 matching 9 bases. CDR1 and CDR2 from the germline V gene are MNHEY and SMNVEV (reference sequence). CDR3 length: 13 amino acids. After removal of 8 bases from V and 2 bases from J, the junction contained 4 bases not matched to a gene. CDR3 nucleotide sequence: TGTGCCAGCCGTAGCGGGGGTGCCTACGAGCAGTACTTC. This translates into CASRSGGAYEQYF.

In this sample, this clone turned up a few times. The chain employs TRBV5-1 and TRBJ1-6; D may be TRBD1 (6 bases). V lost 4 bases to trimming and J lost 10 bases, with 18 bases between them. This CDR3 has 15 amino acids. CDR1 is SGHRS, CDR2 YFSETQ, per germline. CDR3 sequence (DNA): TGCGCCAGCAGCCCGCAGGGGTTATCTGAATCACCCCTCCACTTT. It encodes CASSPQGLSESPLHF. Looking up the rest from reference TRBV5-1 and TRBJ1-6 gives the full variable domain: KAGVTQTPRYLIKTRGQQVTLSCSPISGHRSVSWYQQTPGQGLQFLFEYFSETQRNKGNFPGRFSGRQFSNSRSEMNVSTLELGDSALYLCASSPQGLSESPLHFGNGTRLTVT.

V and J are TRBV5-4 and TRBJ2-1, with D possibly matching TRBD1 (7 bases). The CDR3 extends over 15 amino acids. The germline V gene has CDR1 SGHNT and CDR2 YYREEE (reference sequence). Trimming pared 6 bases from V and 8 bases from J, leaving 21 bases between. The CDR3 DNA sequence: TGTGCCAGCAACATAGGGGGCGCGGGGCGCGATGAGCAGTTCTTC. This gives the protein CASNIGGAGRDEQFF.

DNA of the CDR3: TGTGCCAGCAGCTTCTGGGGAGTCACTGAAGCTTTCTTT. Protein: CASSFWGVTEAFF. The chain joins TRBV5-6 to TRBJ1-1; D is unresolved. Trimming took off 2 bases at V and 4 bases at J, with 9 bases between the two ends. CDR3 length equals 13 residues. Germline CDR1 SGHDT, CDR2 YYEEEE. Using reference TRBV5-6 and TRBJ1-1 for the parts outside the CDR3, the full variable domain is DAGVTQSPTHLIKTRGQQVTLRCSPKSGHDTVSWYQQALGQGPQFIFQYYEEEERQRGNFPDRFSGHQFPNYSSELNVNALLLGDSALYLCASSFWGVTEAFFGQGTRLTVV.

This clone has a handful of counts. This chain uses TRBV9 with TRBJ2-3; D gene ambiguous. Per germline, CDR1 SGDLS and CDR2 YYNGEE. Trimming removed 0 bases from V and 2 bases from J, with 10 bases in between. This CDR3 has 15 residues. CDR3 coding DNA: TGTGCCAGCAGCGTAGCTTCAGGATTCACAGATACGCAGTATTTT. As protein: CASSVASGFTDTQYF.

This clone was seen a few times. This rearrangement joins TRBV6-2 or TRBV6-3 to TRBJ2-7, with D perhaps matching TRBD2 (5 bases). The CDR3 is made up of 14 amino acids. Germline V gives CDR1 MNHEY, CDR2 SVGEGT. The V gene lost 4 bases and the J gene lost 0 bases, with 10 bases spanning the gap. CDR3 bases: TGTGCCAGCAGTTCGACTACACCCTCCTACGAGCAGTACTTC. Its translation: CASSSTTPSYEQYF.

The rearrangement uses TRBV27 and TRBJ1-2, with D possibly TRBD1 on 6 matching bases. CDR1 and CDR2 (germline): MNHEY, SMNVEV (reference sequence). Trimming pared 3 bases from V and 4 bases from J, leaving 18 bases between. The CDR3 has 16 residues. The CDR3 coding sequence is TGTGCCAGCAGTTTCGTCGGGGCAGGGGTGACCTATGGCTACACCTTC. It yields the protein CASSFVGAGVTYGYTF.

The chain uses TRBV9 and TRBJ1-2, with TRBD1 matching over 10 bases. This CDR3 spans 15 amino acids. V shed 4 bases and J 4 bases; nucleotides not matched to a gene: 7. Looked up from germline, CDR1 is SGDLS and CDR2 is YYNGEE. CDR3 residues: CASSPGQGDIYGYTF. The CDR3 region has the DNA TGTGCCAGCAGCCCCGGACAGGGGGATATCTATGGCTACACCTTC.

The V gene is TRBV7-2, the J gene TRBJ2-5; 14 nucleotides match TRBD2. Per germline, CDR1 SGHTA and CDR2 FQGNSA. The V and J ends lost 4 bases and 3 bases, in that order; junction bases with no gene match: 7. This CDR3 region has 17 residues. CDR3 nucleotides: TGTGCCAGCAGCTCACAACCGGGACTAGCGGGGGAAGAGACCCAGTACTTC. Amino acid sequence: CASSSQPGLAGEETQYF. The variable domain in full, completed from reference TRBV7-2 and TRBJ2-5, reads GAGVSQSPSNKVTEKGKDVELRCDPISGHTALYWYRQSLGQGLEFLIYFQGNSAPDKSGLPSDRFSAERTGGSVSTLTIQRTQQEDSAVYLCASSSQPGLAGEETQYFGPGTRLLVL.

This clone was seen more than once but under ten times. CDR3 amino acids: CASSSGSSYEQYF. The CDR3 nucleotides read TGTGCCAGCAGTTCAGGCAGCTCCTACGAGCAGTACTTC. The rearrangement uses TRBV12-3 or TRBV12-4 and TRBJ2-7; unclear D gene. V was pared by 4 bases and J by 0 bases, with 7 bases between. The CDR3 runs to 13 residues.

The CDR3 sequence: CASTDRGEQYF. CDR3 sequence (DNA): TGTGCCAGCACCGACAGGGGCGAGCAGTACTTC. This sequence joins TRBV25-1 and TRBJ2-7; 8 nucleotides match TRBD1. CDR1 is MGHDK, CDR2 SYGVNS, per germline. The CDR3 runs to 11 residues. J gave up 6 bases and V 7 bases, and 2 bases lay outside the gene matches.